Detailed here is one T cell receptor beta chain. Its antigen remains unidentified. It has no much larger one-base neighbor in the sample; base qualities were not kept. This record comes from a study of cytomegalovirus exposure and HLA in healthy donors (dated by TCRdb to the late 2010s). About the investigation overall: According to an earlier analysis of 587 of the donors, about 179 million T cells yielded 100 million or so unique TCR beta sequences and roughly 280 Gb of sequence data. An early release that covered roughly 600 HLA-typed donors contained about 300 gigabases of sequencing data and around 85 million unique TCR sequences. The genetic ancestry cluster associated with self-reported Caucasian donors included 65% to 90% of the 300 to 450 genotyped donors. The study aimed to test whether signatures of past pathogen exposure could be identified by cataloging public T cell receptors. Using immunosequencing, the study profiled T cell repertoires from fewer than 700 subjects and related those repertoires to cytomegalovirus serostatus. In addition to the first cohort of roughly 700 subjects, a separate validation cohort of 120 different subjects was used. The study combined high-throughput TCR immunosequencing, statistical association of individual TCRs with disease status, and machine learning to predict cytomegalovirus infection status. A later analysis re-analyzed previously published TCR beta repertoires from 666 donors and added high-resolution HLA genotyping to study TCR occurrence patterns. Rather than drawing on any new phenotypic data, the later analysis identified candidate immune exposures from TCR beta sequences and the way those sequences occurred across donors. In an earlier analysis of roughly 580 of the donors, high-throughput TCR beta sequencing was used to judge whether each TCR beta V gene segment behaved as functional or pseudogenic. Donor age, sex, ethnicity and CMV serostatus were compiled together with the repertoire data. In a later genetic analysis, genome-wide SNP genotypes for about three fifths of the roughly 670 donors were used, and that subset was treated as a discovery cohort. Every repertoire in the discovery cohort had been generated on one and the same sequencing platform. Both class I and class II loci were covered by HLA typing, at four-digit resolution. The number of typed donors differed by locus: about 629-630 for A, B, C, DRB1 and DQB1; about 520 for DQA1; some 610 for DPA1; and around 490 for DPB1. About five DR-DQ haplotypes were treated as single units for association and clustering because of strong linkage in the cohort. Across around 400 genotyped donors of the cohort, an average of roughly 250,000 unique TCR beta nucleotide sequences per donor were sequenced, and approximately 17% of those sequences were non-productive. The paper's findings and limits, for the study overall: In a later analysis, most CMV-associated TCR beta chains were found to appear HLA-restricted, with HLA associations seemingly driven largely by CMV exposure. Strong co-occurrence of HLA alleles, especially DR and DQ, made assigning TCR associations to individual alleles difficult. Immune exposure information for the cohort was limited to CMV serostatus. Some IMGT-functional V segments, including TRBV6-2 and TRBV6-3, could not be told apart with the 87-base-pair reads, so those segments were excluded. In a later analysis, HLA-associated TCR beta chains showed more clonal expansion and lower generation probabilities than non-associated chains that were equally common. It was suggested by the authors that the approach could potentially be generalized to other disease states and immunological phenotypes. In a later analysis, the rate of TCR association differed among HLA loci, with DRB1 alleles having the most associated TCRs and HLA-C alleles having the fewest. In a later analysis, about 17,000 TCR beta sequences were associated with specific HLA alleles at a false discovery rate of 0.05. A group of highly shared sequence variants was considered likely to be a technical artifact of the sequencing pipeline. Most TCR sequences were observed very rarely across donors, whereas some public TCRs were present in many individuals. Linkage disequilibrium might explain the correlated functional status among segregating V segments, but an unknown experimental factor could not be ruled out. A total of roughly 160 TCR beta chains were listed by the study as associated with cytomegalovirus. A later analysis reported that several top co-occurrence clusters appeared linked to parvovirus B19, influenza, CMV and Epstein-Barr virus. The classifier was reported to diagnose cytomegalovirus status with high specificity and sensitivity in both the original and validation cohorts. In this cohort, only TCR beta chains were sequenced, and detectable features were limited by the absence of alpha or paired-chain data. A later genetic analysis reported fewer N-insertions in productive TCRs among donors in an Asian-associated ancestry cluster than the approximately 700-donor mean. Because counts were too low, about 15 rarely observed V segments, including chromosome 9 orphons, were left out of the earlier analysis of 500 to 750 of the donors. Broadly in line with IMGT annotations, most TCR beta V segments showed up in productive rearrangements about 87% or about 30% of the time in an earlier analysis of 587 of the donors. Because HLA typing was unavailable for some donors at each locus, only the typed subset was used in association tests. Presence/absence analyses assumed roughly uniform sequencing depth across donors, an assumption that may not hold. In a later genetic analysis, a missense DCLRE1C variant was associated with V-gene and J-gene trimming of TCR beta chains, and the association was replicated in an independent cohort. A further reported finding was that TCR beta sequences accurately predicted the HLA-A and HLA-B alleles for most subjects in the first cohort. In vitro tests confirmed that three of the cytomegalovirus-associated TCR beta chains recognize cytomegalovirus antigens.

The cohort comprised some 700 healthy bone marrow donors. At the time of sampling, all cohort members were nominally healthy, though unrecorded immune exposures were likely present. The donor tested CMV seronegative and was one of the 352 seronegative cohort members. A peripheral blood sample was collected from each donor, and TCR beta sequencing was performed on peripheral blood mononuclear cells. Genomic DNA was extracted from the blood cell samples with the Qiagen DNeasy Blood Extraction Kit. Preparation of the library involved the immunoSEQ multiplex PCR assay. For the multiplex PCR, a mixture combining 60 forward primers for TCR Vbeta segments and 13 reverse primers for TCR Jbeta segments was used. The CDR3 region of rearranged TCR beta genes was amplified from genomic DNA by a multiplex PCR assay. On the Illumina HiSeq System, the amplified TCR beta libraries were sequenced as 87-base-pair reads. The original methods were these. In a later analysis, some 80 million unique TCR beta chains were counted across the roughly 670 repertoires, and about 9.9 million of these chains were shared by at least two donors. Raw reads were error-corrected and collapsed into unique sequences by a nearest-neighbor algorithm in which closely related sequences were merged to remove PCR and sequencing errors. To assign V, D and J gene segments, CDR3 sequences were aligned to IMGT reference sequences. For a sequence to be retained, at least a six-nucleotide match to both a V gene segment and a J gene segment was required. Rearrangements were classified as productive when the CDR3 lacked stop codons and remained in frame with V and J, and all other rearrangements were classified as non-productive. CDR3 was defined according to IMGT convention as the region running from the second conserved V-encoded cysteine to the conserved J-encoded phenylalanine. Sequences without an unambiguous match to a single V gene segment were excluded from the earlier analysis of approximately 560 of the donors. An earlier analysis of a few hundred of the donors called V segments functional above 56.7% productive rearrangements and segregating when the between-donor standard deviation exceeded 5%. A statistical classification framework was built for diagnosing cytomegalovirus status from the catalog of TCR beta chain sequences. A later analysis assigned V and J genes by comparing TCR nucleotide sequences with IMGT/GENE-DB human TR gene sequences. In a later analysis, CDR3 sequences and most-parsimonious VDJ recombination scenarios were assigned using the TCRdist pipeline. A later analysis defined each TCR beta chain by its CDR3 amino acid sequence plus V-gene family, and excluded reads lacking a unique V-gene family. As a way to deal with suspected cross-contamination and a sequencing artifact, a later analysis dropped nearly 600 nucleotide sequences that were highly shared and had low generation probability. In a later analysis, a clonal expansion index for each public chain was calculated from normalized within-repertoire ranks of inferred template counts. Generation probabilities in a later analysis came from a VDJ recombination model fitted to out-of-frame rearrangements, and those results were checked against IGoR. Hypergeometric tests were used in a later analysis to score TCR-TCR, TCR-HLA and TCR-CMV co-occurrence, with a repertoire-size bias correction applied to the TCR pairs. In a later analysis, false discovery rates were estimated by permuting HLA or CMV assignments 20 times. A later analysis grouped co-occurring TCRs with DBSCAN, adding TCRdist sequence similarity when clustering within HLA-allele-positive subsets. Repertoires with fewer than 30,000 or more than 120,000 public chains were left out of co-occurrence clustering, as were four to six repertoires with anomalous nucleotide sharing. The table comes from immuneACCESS by way of TCRdb, which keeps in-frame sequences with V and J called. Part of the clones is missing from these tables; in studies checked, under half for an unresolved V gene and the rest for unknown reasons. That table supplies the V and J calls and clone size; D and trimming were determined from the DNA. In this sample the table shows around 50,000 clones, about 80% of which occur a single time. The top ten hold over 1.5% of the sample.

The germline V gene gives CDR1 as WSHSY and CDR2 as SAAADI. V ends up 3 bases short and J 7 bases short, with an unmatched junction base count of 6. The CDR3 covers 15 residues, taking in both the cysteine and the phenylalanine. This entry keeps only the CDR3 DNA: 45 bases, framed from base 1. The sequence links TRBV10-2 to TRBJ1-6, with TRBD1 matching 7 junction bases. This TCR came from a man aged 35-49 years in good health and CMV-seronegative. Sequencing input: PBMCs. The CDR3 protein sequence reads: CASSETGQTNSPLHF. The bases read TGCGCCAGCAGTGAAACGGGACAGACGAATTCACCCCTCCACTTT.